Presented here are 8 T cell receptor beta chains from one specimen sequenced in a study of control samples from healthy donors and cancer patients (dated by TCRdb to about 2020). The method was the immunoSEQ multiplex PCR assay. TCRdb re-hosts the immuneACCESS table, in-frame sequences only. Its copies lack some clones; in the studies checked, an unresolved V gene accounts for under half of them, and the cause for the rest is not known. The sample includes around 13,000 clones, with approximately 93% observed a single time. The top ten constitute under 15% of the sample. Sequenced: PBMCs. These receptors were collected from an elderly man with lung cancer.

The rearrangement joins TRBV29-1 to TRBJ1-1; D call uncertain. The CDR3 is 14 amino acids. Trimming pared 3 bases from V and 1 base from J, leaving 12 bases between. Germline assignment: CDR1 SQVTM and CDR2 ANQGSEA. CDR3 DNA: TGCAGCGTTGACCGCCGACCGACGAACACTGAAGCTTTCTTT. Its protein is CSVDRRPTNTEAFF.

The chain employs TRBV7-2 and TRBJ2-5; 7 bases agree with TRBD1. CDR3 size: 15 residues. Trimming took 5 bases from V and 2 from J; bases not matched to a gene: 8. CDR1 and CDR2 (germline): SGHTA, FQGNSA. The CDR3 region is CASSPRTGAQETQYF. CDR3 sequence (DNA): TGTGCCAGCAGCCCCCGGACAGGCGCACAAGAGACCCAGTACTTC.

The count of this clone is one. The V and J genes are TRBV5-4 and TRBJ2-5; 10 nucleotides line up with TRBD2. The germline V gene encodes CDR1 SGHNT and CDR2 YYREEE (reference sequence). The CDR3 is made up of 17 amino acids. The J segment lost 3 bases and the V segment lost 2 bases, leaving 10 bases of the junction unmatched. The CDR3 here is CASSLGVGAGGKETQYF. The CDR3 nucleotides read TGTGCCAGCAGCTTAGGCGTGGGAGCGGGGGGGAAAGAGACCCAGTACTTC. Filled out from reference TRBV5-4 and TRBJ2-5, the complete variable domain reads ETGVTQSPTHLIKTRGQQVTLRCSSQSGHNTVSWYQQALGQGPQFIFQYYREEENGRGNFPPRFSGLQFPNYSSELNVNALELDDSALYLCASSLGVGAGGKETQYFGPGTRLLVL.

V is TRBV5-1 and J is TRBJ1-4, with D possibly being TRBD1 (5 bases). V lost 7 bases, J lost 0 bases, and 16 bases lay in between. The CDR3 is 16 amino acids. Germline V gene data show CDR1 as SGHRS and CDR2 as YFSETQ. DNA of the CDR3: TGCGCCAGCTCCTTATCCTCACAGGCAACTAATGAAAAACTGTTTTTT. Protein product: CASSLSSQATNEKLFF.

This sequence joins TRBV28 and TRBJ1-5; D gene unclear. CDR1 and CDR2 from the germline V gene are MDHEN and SYDVKM. The CDR3 runs 17 residues. Trimming shortened V by 5 bases and J by 7 bases, and 24 bases separated the two germline ends. The CDR3 coding sequence is TGTGCCAGCAGTCCCTCGCAGGCCCTAGAAGGGAAACAGCCCCAGCATTTT. Its translation: CASSPSQALEGKQPQHF.

This chain uses TRBV6-5 with TRBJ2-2; TRBD1 might be the D (7 bases). The germline V and J ends were trimmed by 8 bases and 3 bases, with 13 bases remaining between them. Germline loops: CDR1 MNHEY, CDR2 SVGAGI. The CDR3 consists of 14 residues. The CDR3 region has the DNA TGTGCCAGCCGCAGGGGGGCGGACACCGGGGAGCTGTTTTTT. Residues: CASRRGADTGELFF.

This clone was picked up one time. This chain uses TRBV2 with TRBJ1-4; D gene unclear. The CDR3 consists of 12 residues. Per the germline V gene, CDR1 is SNHLY and CDR2 is FYNNEI. Trimming left V 9 bases short and J 7 bases short, with 12 bases between. The DNA for the CDR3 is TGTGCCAGTTCCCAAGGGTCTGAAAAACTGTTTTTT. This encodes CASSQGSEKLFF.

V usage is TRBV4-1 and J usage is TRBJ2-2; 12 nucleotides match TRBD2. The CDR3 length is 16 residues. Germline CDR1 and CDR2: MGHRA and YSYEKL. The V and J ends lost 4 bases and 7 bases, in that order; junction bases with no gene match: 7. The chain's CDR3 is CASSPHPTSGGGELFF. DNA for the CDR3: TGCGCCAGCAGCCCCCACCCGACTAGCGGGGGCGGGGAGCTGTTTTTT.